This T cell receptor (beta chain) was documented in a study of CD8 T cells in Susac syndrome. About the study: Patients with Susac syndrome were therapy-naive, on corticosteroids, or on intravenous immunoglobulin alone at the time that blood was drawn. Study findings and constraints: Among people with Susac, CD8+ clonal expansion was greatest in TEMRA cells and active patients.

This CDR3 is 13 amino acids long. V was shortened by 5 bases and J by 8 bases, with 18 bases between the two germline ends. Germline CDR1 and CDR2: SQVTM and ANQGSEA. Points on this clonotype: Its antigen is unidentified.

The RNA, about 0.45 to 1 ug, was put through reverse transcription using random hexamers. A multiplex approach, immunoSEQ multiplex PCR, amplified TCR beta CDR3 across 54 Vbeta and 13 Jbeta. MiXCR was run by TCRdb on the immunoSEQ multiplex PCR reads, yielding one entry per CDR3 protein. The table records about 110,000 distinct CDR3 sequences, approximately 94% of them present only once. Sequencing targeted TCR beta in T cells from blood (CD8+ and CD4+). Sequences were obtained from CD8+ T cells from PBMCs. This sequence joins TRBV29-1 and TRBJ1-2, with D possibly being TRBD1 (6 bases). The receptor was isolated from a human donor with Susac syndrome. DNA for the CDR3: TGCAGCGTTTTTCAGGGGCCTAGGGAGGGCTACACCTTC. It is translated as CSVFQGPREGYTF. Full variable domain (outside the CDR3, taken from reference TRBV29-1 and TRBJ1-2): SAVISQKPSRDICQRGTSLTIQCQVDSQVTMMFWYRQQPGQSLTLIATANQGSEATYESGFVIDKFPISRPNLTFSTLTVSNMSPEDSSIYLCSVFQGPREGYTFGSGTRLTVV.